A selection of T cell receptor beta chains follows, all from one sample in a study of cytomegalovirus exposure and HLA in healthy donors. The repertoire was sequenced with immunoSEQ multiplex PCR; TCRdb's copy has only in-frame clones and lacks some. The sample lists over 120,000 clones, roughly 79% occurring once. Sequencing used PBMCs. All receptors derive from a woman in her sixties in good health and CMV-seropositive. The CDR3 runs from the conserved cysteine through the conserved F or W. Each record gives: clone size, J gene, CDR3 length, D gene, V gene, CDR3 DNA, CDR3 protein. The D gene is left open where the match is weak. The size of a clone is reported for some rows only, either as once, few or many, or as a class for expanded clones.

>NA|TRBJ1-2|13|NA|TRBV19
TGTGCCAGTAGTATTCAGGACATCCATGGCTACACCTTC
CASSIQDIHGYTF
>NA|TRBJ2-7|15|TRBD1|TRBV28
TGTGCCAGCAGGCCACCCTTGGGACAGAACTACGAGCAGTACTTC
CASRPPLGQNYEQYF
>NA|TRBJ2-7|15|NA|TRBV27
TGTGCCAGCAGCCTAGGCGGGCATTCCTCCTACGAGCAGTACTTC
CASSLGGHSSYEQYF
>NA|TRBJ2-7|15|TRBD1|TRBV27
TGTGCCAGCAGTTTGGGACAGGGGAAAATCTACGAGCAGTACTTC
CASSLGQGKIYEQYF
>NA|TRBJ2-5|17|TRBD2|TRBV11-3
TGTGCCAGCAGCTTATCTTTAGGCGGGAGAGTTCCGGAGACCCAGTACTTC
CASSLSLGGRVPETQYF
>once|TRBJ2-7|13|NA|TRBV2
TGTGCCAGCAGTGAGATCGGGGTCGGGGAGCAGTACTTC
CASSEIGVGEQYF
>NA|TRBJ1-2|14|TRBD1|TRBV5-1
TGCGCCAGCAGCCCGACTACAGGGGGCTATGGCTACACCTTC
CASSPTTGGYGYTF
>NA|TRBJ2-7|15|NA|TRBV9
TGTGCCAGCAGCGCGACCCCAACAGGGACGAGCGAGCAGTACTTC
CASSATPTGTSEQYF
>NA|TRBJ2-3|14|NA|TRBV9
TGTGCCAGCAGCTCTAGACTGTTCGCAGATACGCAGTATTTT
CASSSRLFADTQYF
>NA|TRBJ2-2|17|TRBD1|TRBV5-1
TGCGCCAGCAGCTTGGGCGTAGGGGACAGATGGACCGGGGAGCTGTTTTTT
CASSLGVGDRWTGELFF
>NA|TRBJ1-5|13|TRBD1|TRBV7-2
TGTGCCAGCAGCCGACAGGGCAGTGAGCCCCAGCATTTT
CASSRQGSEPQHF
>NA|TRBJ2-1|14|TRBD2|TRBV6-6
TGTGCCACCGGGGCGGGAGGCACGGACAATGAGCAGTTCTTC
CATGAGGTDNEQFF
>few|TRBJ1-1|13|NA|TRBV5-4
TGTGCCAGCAGCTTGCCCCAGGACACTGAAGCTTTCTTT
CASSLPQDTEAFF
>NA|TRBJ2-3|12|NA|TRBV7-9
TGTGCCAGCAGCTCAGTCTCAGATACGCAGTATTTT
CASSSVSDTQYF
>NA|TRBJ1-1|13|NA|TRBV7-3
TGTGCCAGCAGCTTTGACCTGGGCTTCGAAGCTTTCTTT
CASSFDLGFEAFF
>NA|TRBJ2-7|15|NA|TRBV29-1
TGCAGCGTTCCCAGTCCGACAGGTTCGATTAGCGAGCAGTACTTC
CSVPSPTGSISEQYF
>once|TRBJ2-7|12|TRBD2|TRBV30
TGTGCCTGGGGGACTACCGACTACGAGCAGTACTTC
CAWGTTDYEQYF
>NA|TRBJ2-7|14|TRBD1|TRBV28
TGTGCCAGCAGTCAGCTCGGGGACAGCTACGAGCAGTACTTC
CASSQLGDSYEQYF
>NA|TRBJ2-7|11|NA|TRBV27
TGTGCCAGCAGTTCCCCTAACGAGCAGTACTTC
CASSSPNEQYF
>NA|TRBJ1-4|14|TRBD1|TRBV2
TGTGCCAGCTACTCCGGGACAGGGGCCGAAAAACTGTTTTTT
CASYSGTGAEKLFF
>once|TRBJ2-1|16|TRBD2|TRBV5-1
TGCGCCAGCAGCTTGGAGCCGGGACTAGGGTACAATGAGCAGTTCTTC
CASSLEPGLGYNEQFF
>NA|TRBJ2-1|19|TRBD2|TRBV13
TGTGCCAGCAGCTCCAGGGGACTAGCGGGAGGGAGCTCCTACAATGAGCAGTTCTTC
CASSSRGLAGGSSYNEQFF
>NA|TRBJ2-3|14|NA|TRBV7-3
TGTGCCAGCAGCCATGCCATGGTCGGAGATACGCAGTATTTT
CASSHAMVGDTQYF
>NA|TRBJ1-1|15|TRBD1|TRBV6-1
TGTGCCAGCAGTGCTAGACAGGGGTTAAACACTGAAGCTTTCTTT
CASSARQGLNTEAFF
>once|TRBJ2-3|14|NA|TRBV10-3
TGTGCCATCAGTGAGTTAGGAGAAACAGATACGCAGTATTTT
CAISELGETDTQYF
>NA|TRBJ2-3|13|NA|TRBV9
TGTGCCAGCAGCGTAGGCGTCACAGATACGCAGTATTTT
CASSVGVTDTQYF
>NA|TRBJ2-7|13|NA|TRBV6-1
TGTGCCAGCAGTGAGTATGTCTTAGACGAGCAGTACTTC
CASSEYVLDEQYF
>few|TRBJ1-5|18|NA|TRBV7-8
TGTGCCAGCAGCTACGGCCCCGGGAGCAGATATAGCAATCAGCCCCAGCATTTT
CASSYGPGSRYSNQPQHF
>NA|TRBJ2-1|13|NA|TRBV5-4
TGTGCCAGCAGCTCCGGACTTCCGGGGGAGCAGTTCTTC
CASSSGLPGEQFF
>few|TRBJ2-1|14|TRBD2|TRBV6-5
TGTGCCAGCAGCTCTAGCGGGACCTACAATGAGCAGTTCTTC
CASSSSGTYNEQFF
>NA|TRBJ2-7|14|NA|TRBV9
TGTGCCAGCAGCGTAGGACTAGTGCCCTACGAGCAGTACTTC
CASSVGLVPYEQYF
>NA|TRBJ2-1|16|NA|TRBV11-3
TGTGCCAGCAGCTGGAGCCCGTCGAGCTCCTACAATGAGCAGTTCTTC
CASSWSPSSSYNEQFF
>NA|TRBJ2-7|12|NA|TRBV28
TGTGCCAGCACAGGGAACTCCTACGAGCAGTACTTC
CASTGNSYEQYF
>few|TRBJ2-3|14|NA|TRBV13
TGTGCCAGCAGCTCAATCTCATGGCCGGATACGCAGTATTTT
CASSSISWPDTQYF
>NA|TRBJ1-1|16|TRBD1|TRBV5-1
TGCGCCAGCAGCTTGGGTCCGCAGGGGGGAGGCACTGAAGCTTTCTTT
CASSLGPQGGGTEAFF
>NA|TRBJ2-1|15|NA|TRBV27
TGTGCCTCCGCCGCCGAGCTGAGCTCCTACAATGAGCAGTTCTTC
CASAAELSSYNEQFF
>NA|TRBJ1-2|14|TRBD1|TRBV5-6
TGTGCCAGCAGCTTAACAGACAGGGGGGATGGCCACACCTTC
CASSLTDRGDGHTF
>NA|TRBJ2-1|14|NA|TRBV30
TGTGCCTGGAGTACGGCAAACAGGGCTCAGGGGCAGTTCTTC
CAWSTANRAQGQFF
>NA|TRBJ2-1|11|NA|TRBV30
TGTGCCTGGACTGAGGGGGTTGAGCAGTTCTTC
CAWTEGVEQFF
>NA|TRBJ2-2|15|TRBD1|TRBV6-1
TGTGCCAGCAGTGACGCAGGGGGCATAGGCGGGGAGCTGTTTTTT
CASSDAGGIGGELFF
>NA|TRBJ1-2|12|NA|TRBV11-2
TGTGCCAGCACCCAGAGTACAGTTGGCTACACCTTC
CASTQSTVGYTF
>NA|TRBJ1-4|15|NA|TRBV6-1
TGTGCCAGCAGTGAAGCGCACAGTCGAAATGAAAAACTGTTTTTT
CASSEAHSRNEKLFF